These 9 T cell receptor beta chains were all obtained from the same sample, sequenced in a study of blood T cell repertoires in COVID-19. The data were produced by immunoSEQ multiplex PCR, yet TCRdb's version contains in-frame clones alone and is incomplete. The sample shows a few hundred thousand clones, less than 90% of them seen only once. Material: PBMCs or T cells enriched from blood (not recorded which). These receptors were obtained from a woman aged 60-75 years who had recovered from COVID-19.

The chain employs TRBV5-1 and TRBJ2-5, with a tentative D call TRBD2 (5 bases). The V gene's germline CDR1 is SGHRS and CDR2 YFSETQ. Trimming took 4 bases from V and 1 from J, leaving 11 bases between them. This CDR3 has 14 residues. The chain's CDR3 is CASSPGLLQETQYF. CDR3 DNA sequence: TGCGCCAGCAGCCCAGGACTTCTCCAAGAGACCCAGTACTTC.

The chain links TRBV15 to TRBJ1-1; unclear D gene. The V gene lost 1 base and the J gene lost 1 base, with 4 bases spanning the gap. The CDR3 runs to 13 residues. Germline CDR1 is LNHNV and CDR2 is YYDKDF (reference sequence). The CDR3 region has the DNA TGTGCCACCAGCAGAGTAGCGAACACTGAAGCTTTCTTT. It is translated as CATSRVANTEAFF.

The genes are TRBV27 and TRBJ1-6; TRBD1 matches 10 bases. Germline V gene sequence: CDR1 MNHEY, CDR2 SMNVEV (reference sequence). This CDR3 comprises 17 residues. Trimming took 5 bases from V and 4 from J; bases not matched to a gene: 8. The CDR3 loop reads CASSPRDRGTYNSPLHF. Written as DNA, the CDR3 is TGTGCCAGCAGTCCCCGGGACAGGGGAACTTATAATTCACCCCTCCACTTT.

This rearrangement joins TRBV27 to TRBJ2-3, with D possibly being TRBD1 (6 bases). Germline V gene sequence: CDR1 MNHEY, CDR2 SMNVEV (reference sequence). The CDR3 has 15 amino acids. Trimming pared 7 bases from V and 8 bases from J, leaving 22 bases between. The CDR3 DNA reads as TGTGCCAGCAAGGTCGGAAGGGAAGGGGGAAGTACGCAGTATTTT. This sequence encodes CASKVGREGGSTQYF.

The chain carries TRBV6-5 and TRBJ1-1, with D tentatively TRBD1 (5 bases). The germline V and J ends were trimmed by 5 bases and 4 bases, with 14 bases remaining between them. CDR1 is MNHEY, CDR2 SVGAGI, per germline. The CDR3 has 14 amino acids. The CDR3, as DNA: TGTGCCAGCAGTCGAATAGCAGGGTCCACTGAAGCTTTCTTT. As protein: CASSRIAGSTEAFF.

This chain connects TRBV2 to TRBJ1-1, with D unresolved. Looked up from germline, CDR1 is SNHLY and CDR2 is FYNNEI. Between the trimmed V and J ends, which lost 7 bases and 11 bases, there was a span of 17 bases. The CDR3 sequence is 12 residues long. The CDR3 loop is CASKPREVWAFF. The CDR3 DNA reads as TGTGCCAGCAAACCTAGGGAGGTGTGGGCTTTCTTT.

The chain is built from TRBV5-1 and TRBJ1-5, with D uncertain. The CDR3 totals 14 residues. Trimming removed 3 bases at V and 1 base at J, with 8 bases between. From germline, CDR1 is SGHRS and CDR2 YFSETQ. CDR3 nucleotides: TGCGCCAGCAGCTCCGGGATAAGCAATCAGCCCCAGCATTTT. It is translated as CASSSGISNQPQHF.

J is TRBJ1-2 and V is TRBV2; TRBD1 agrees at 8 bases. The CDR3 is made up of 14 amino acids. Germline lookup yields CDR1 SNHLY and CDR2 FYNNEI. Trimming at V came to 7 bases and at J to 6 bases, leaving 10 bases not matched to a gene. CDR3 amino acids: CASNRRQGADGYTF. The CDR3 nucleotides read TGTGCCAGCAATAGGAGGCAGGGGGCCGATGGCTACACCTTC.

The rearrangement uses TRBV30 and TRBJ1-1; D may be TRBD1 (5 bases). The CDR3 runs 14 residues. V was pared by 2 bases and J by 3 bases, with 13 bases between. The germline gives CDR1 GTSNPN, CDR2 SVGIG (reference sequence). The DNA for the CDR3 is TGTGCCTGGAGTACGGCAGGGCAGGACACTGAAGCTTTCTTT. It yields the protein CAWSTAGQDTEAFF. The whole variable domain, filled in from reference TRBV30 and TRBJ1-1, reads SQTIHQWPATLVQPVGSPLSLECTVEGTSNPNLYWYRQAAGRGLQLLFYSVGIGQISSEVPQNLSASRPQDRQFILSSKKLLLSDSGFYLCAWSTAGQDTEAFFGQGTRLTVV.